This T cell receptor (beta chain) is from a study of Ad26.COV2.S vaccination and SARS-CoV-2 variants. Study at large: A participant enrolled in the COV1001 Ad26.COV2.S trial arm provided the sample.

Treatment given: some 20 received Ad26.COV2.S at low or high dose, single or two shots; 5 received placebo; per-sample allocation not given. Samples came from day 63 after the first vaccine or placebo injection. Cohort 1b enrolled adults aged 18-55 years in Boston. Study outcomes and limitations: Comparable non-spike TCR breadth was observed in vaccine and placebo recipients.

The method was immunoSEQ multiplex PCR; TCRdb's version includes in-frame clones alone and lacks a portion of them. The data contain about 350,000 clones, 70% to 90% of them singletons. This clone was picked up many times. The target antigen is unknown. The CDR3 loop spans 14 amino acids. Germline V gives CDR1 SGHTS, CDR2 YDEGEE. V was pared by 0 bases and J by 2 bases, with 9 bases between. Sequencing used peripheral blood, obtained in a trial of Ad26.COV2.S vaccine versus placebo. The TCR sequence derives from a person between 18 and 65 years old who received the Ad26.COV2.S COVID-19 vaccine or a placebo. The chain uses TRBV5-8 and TRBJ2-7; no reliable D call. In nucleotides, the CDR3 is TGTGCCAGCAGCTTGGCGGGTTTAACCTACGAGCAGTACTTC. Protein: CASSLAGLTYEQYF.